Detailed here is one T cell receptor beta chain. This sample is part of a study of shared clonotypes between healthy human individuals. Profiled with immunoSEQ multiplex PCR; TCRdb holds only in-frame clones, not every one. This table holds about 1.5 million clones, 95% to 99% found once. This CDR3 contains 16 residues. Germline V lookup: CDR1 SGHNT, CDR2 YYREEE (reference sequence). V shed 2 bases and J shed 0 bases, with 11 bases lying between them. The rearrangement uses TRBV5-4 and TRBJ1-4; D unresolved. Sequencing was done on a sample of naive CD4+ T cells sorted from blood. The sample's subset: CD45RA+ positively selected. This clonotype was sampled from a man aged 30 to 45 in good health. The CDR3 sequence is CASSLSPVATNEKLFF. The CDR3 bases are TGTGCCAGCAGCTTAAGTCCCGTCGCAACTAATGAAAAACTGTTTTTT.